Here is one T cell receptor beta chain with its context. Its antigen remains undetermined. No much larger clone exists at a distance of one base, and base qualities are not known. TCR CDR3 regions were amplified from genomic DNA by multiplex PCR using the deep immunoSEQ assay. Genomic DNA extracted from each cell subset was distributed evenly over all wells of several immunoSEQ 96-well plates, and each plate served as one replicate. For sorted subsets, around 0.2 ug of genomic DNA, equivalent to roughly 33,000 T cell genomes, went into each replicate PCR. Purified libraries were quantified with a Qubit 3.0 fluorometer, sized on a Bioanalyzer 2100, and re-quantified with the KAPA Library Quantification kit. Every immunoSEQ 96-well plate was sequenced on a dedicated single-read 150-cycle Illumina NextSeq 550 flow cell. Turning to the authors' computational methods: The immunoSEQ output contained only junctional sequences without quality scores, so filtering could not match that applied to full-length reads. Sequences were annotated with PyIR, a Python wrapper for IgBLAST v1.9, and V/J genes and CDR3 were assigned using IMGT germline references. Reads were removed for weak V/J assignments (E-value above 1e-6), missing CDR3, stop codons, out-of-frame junctions, or ambiguous translated residues. V3J clonotypes were defined by identical inferred V gene, J gene, and CDR3 amino acid sequence. Percentage overlap between repertoires was calculated by dividing the number of shared unique clonotypes by the size of the smaller repertoire. Repertoire richness was assessed with RTK rarefaction, the Chao1 estimator, and Recon v2.1 estimates of unobserved clonotypes. Generation probabilities for all TCRbeta clonotypes obtained by the gDNA method from a handful of donors were computed using OLGA. TCRdb re-hosts the immuneACCESS table, in-frame sequences only. Its copies lack some clones; in the studies checked, an unresolved V gene accounts for under half of them, and the cause for the rest is not known. V and J calls plus clone size are reproduced from that table; the DNA served to infer D and trimming. For this sample the table gives 2 million to 3 million clones, of which over 85% were detected only once. The top ten clones comprise roughly 0.36% of the sample.

From the cysteine up to the phenylalanine, the CDR3 has a length of 13 residues. Left in the record is the CDR3 DNA by itself, 39 bases read in frame from the first base. Trimming at the junction amounts to 2 bases on V and 3 bases on J, and the germline ends lie 7 bases apart. Based on the germline V gene (reference sequence), the CDR1 and CDR2 sequences are MNHEY and SMNVEV. The data are from a study of shared clonotypes between healthy human individuals (dated by TCRdb to 2018 to 2021). Context from the whole study: The cohort included a few men and a couple of women between 18 and 49 years of age. For each donor, CD4 naive and CD4 memory were each run on three plates, CD8 naive on two plates, and CD8 memory on one plate. To estimate repertoire size and how much clonotype sharing occurs between individuals, the study deeply sequenced the blood TCR repertoires of five healthy adults. Different laboratories and diverse techniques were used to prepare libraries and sequence TCR repertoires, to increase sequencing depth and limit assay-specific biases. Per donor, leukapheresis produced somewhere between about 0.85 and 8.9 billion PBMCs.

What the authors observed across the whole study: Incomplete sequencing was indicated by rarefaction of sorted-subset datasets, despite the large sequencing depth. Compared with non-shared clonotypes, the clonotypes found in all four sorted-subset donors had higher generation probabilities. Sampling was restricted to blood, and TCR repertoires in tissue are likely to differ from TCR repertoires in blood. Pairwise subsampling led to the expectation that sequencing depth would affect the degree of clonotype sharing among donors. The genetic and exposure-history diversity represented was limited by the small number of donors. Naive subsets generally had larger estimated clonotype richness than memory subsets. Sharing across a few donors was observed for 5% to 6.5% of naive CD4, over 3% of naive CD8, 2% to 2.5% of memory CD4, and around 0.44% of memory CD8 clonotypes.

The donors were healthy, HIV-negative adults who had no recently reported acute infections or vaccinations. Every donor was a Caucasian adult residing in Nashville, Tennessee, USA. CD4+ T cells were enriched by magnetic negative selection; naive cells were then positively selected on CD45RA, and the negative fraction formed the memory subset. Blood was obtained by leukapheresis, after which PBMCs were separated by Ficoll-Histopaque density gradient centrifugation and cryopreserved in liquid nitrogen vapor phase. Analytical flow cytometry was used to check the purity and quantity of each magnetically sorted T cell population. Each sorted fraction had its genomic DNA isolated and then quantified by UV absorbance on a Nanodrop 2000c.

The sequence was obtained from a young man in good health. Some clones in this sample may be carry-over from other donors' samples. The chain is made from TRBV27 and TRBJ2-5, with the D gene call left open. Material: naive CD4+ T cells from PBMCs. The sample's cell subset or site label, decoded: CD45RA+ positively selected. For the CDR3, the sequence is CASSLTIEETQYF. The nucleotides read TGTGCCAGCAGTTTAACCATCGAAGAGACCCAGTACTTC.